These 13 T cell receptor beta chains came from one sample sequenced in a study of patients and donors after allogeneic stem cell transplantation. TCRdb passed the RT-PCR reads through MiXCR, listing each CDR3 protein once. The profile shows about a million distinct CDR3 sequences, roughly 18% of them singletons. The source material was blood, either unsorted or a sorted T cell fraction (not recorded which). Receptors originate from a human donor who was either an allogeneic HSCT recipient or a stem cell or donor lymphocyte infusion donor (not recorded which). It is not recorded whose cells these are; they may come from a transplant donor.

This sequence joins TRBV6-2 or TRBV6-3 and TRBJ2-7; 7 nucleotides agree with TRBD1. Trimming at V came to 7 bases and at J to 2 bases, leaving 5 bases not matched to a gene. CDR3 length: 13 residues. Germline V gene data show CDR1 as MNHEY and CDR2 as SVGEGT. The chain's CDR3 is CASTDRVPYEQYF. The DNA of the CDR3 is TGTGCCAGCACCGACAGGGTTCCCTACGAGCAGTACTTC.

This clonotype was counted a few times. V gene TRBV2 combines with J gene TRBJ2-2; perhaps TRBD1 as D (6 bases). Germline V gene lookup returns CDR1 SNHLY and CDR2 FYNNEI. The V and J ends lost 6 bases and 5 bases respectively, with 16 bases between them. This CDR3 spans 15 amino acids. For the CDR3, the DNA is TGTGCCAGCAGCGTGACAGGAGCAGAGACCGGGGAGCTGTTTTTT. It encodes CASSVTGAETGELFF.

This clonotype was picked up many times. The J gene is TRBJ2-3, the V gene TRBV5-1, with 11 bases aligning to TRBD2. This CDR3 is 16 amino acids long. V was clipped by 2 bases and J by 1 base; unmatched bases: 3. Germline values: CDR1 SGHRS, CDR2 YFSETQ. The CDR3 protein is CASSLGTSGRTDTQYF. CDR3 in DNA: TGCGCCAGCAGCTTAGGGACTAGCGGCCGCACAGATACGCAGTATTTT.

The chain couples TRBV11-2 to TRBJ1-1; D possibly corresponds to TRBD1 (5 bases). V lost 6 bases to trimming and J lost 0 bases, with 11 bases between them. This CDR3 is built from 14 residues. Per germline, CDR1 SGHAT and CDR2 FQNNGV. CDR3 DNA sequence: TGTGCCAGCAGTCGACGGGACCTGAACACTGAAGCTTTCTTT. Protein: CASSRRDLNTEAFF.

This clonotype showed up just a few times. The rearrangement joins TRBV5-1 to TRBJ1-4; D may be TRBD1 (6 bases). From germline, CDR1 is SGHRS and CDR2 YFSETQ. This CDR3 region has 16 residues. V was trimmed by 4 bases and J by 0 bases, leaving 13 bases between them. CDR3 sequence reads: CASSPGGGATNEKLFF. As DNA, the CDR3 is TGCGCCAGCAGCCCCGGGGGCGGTGCAACTAATGAAAAACTGTTTTTT.

This clonotype was recorded at least ten times. The V and J genes are TRBV12-3 or TRBV12-4 and TRBJ2-7; D unresolved. The length of the CDR3 is 11 residues. The germline V and J ends were trimmed by 3 bases and 5 bases, with 5 bases remaining between them. In DNA form, the CDR3 reads TGTGCCAGCAGTTTGACGAACGAGCAGTACTTC. Its translation: CASSLTNEQYF.

This clonotype came up many times. The J gene is TRBJ1-2, the V gene TRBV12-3 or TRBV12-4, with unresolved D. The CDR3 has 14 residues. Trimming pared 5 bases from V and 7 bases from J, leaving 17 bases between. The CDR3 is CASSTFSGRSGYTF. Written as DNA, the CDR3 is TGTGCCAGCAGTACATTCTCGGGTCGCAGTGGCTACACCTTC.

This clonotype was seen a handful of times. The rearrangement uses TRBV9 and TRBJ1-1; the D gene is possibly TRBD1 (6 bases). V gave up 0 bases and J gave up 4 bases, with 25 bases separating them. Germline CDR1 and CDR2: SGDLS and YYNGEE. This CDR3 contains 19 residues. CDR3 loop: CASSVGHMLGGGPGTEAFF. The CDR3 nucleotides read TGTGCCAGCAGCGTAGGGCATATGTTGGGAGGGGGTCCGGGCACTGAAGCTTTCTTT. The full variable domain, its missing parts supplied by reference TRBV9 and TRBJ1-1, is DSGVTQTPKHLITATGQRVTLRCSPRSGDLSVYWYQQSLDQGLQFLIQYYNGEERAKGNILERFSAQQFPDLHSELNLSSLELGDSALYFCASSVGHMLGGGPGTEAFFGQGTRLTVV.

A word on this clonotype: The germline gene is not matched at one end of the junction; a read error may be the cause. The CDR3 DNA follows: TGTGCCAGCACTCTCCTAGAGGGGGCCTCCTTC. It yields the protein CASTLLEGASF. The chain has TRBV12-3 or TRBV12-4 and TRBJ1-2; 7 bases are a match to TRBD1. This CDR3 is built from 11 residues.

The table lists this clonotype with a few counts. This sequence joins TRBV12-3 or TRBV12-4 and TRBJ1-3; TRBD1 might be the D (6 bases). This CDR3 region has 15 residues. The ends were cut back, 2 bases at V and 3 bases at J, with 11 bases in the middle. As DNA, the CDR3 is TGTGCCAGCAGTTTACAGGGGCTTTTTGGAAACACCATATATTTT. Amino acid sequence: CASSLQGLFGNTIYF.

V is TRBV12-3 or TRBV12-4 and J is TRBJ1-2; D is uncertain. The V end lost 1 base, the J end lost 12 bases, and 9 bases lay between the germline ends. This CDR3 is built from 11 residues. The CDR3 DNA is TGTGCCAGCAGTTTAGGAGGGAAGCACACCTTC. This encodes CASSLGGKHTF.

This clonotype was seen a handful of times. The rearrangement links TRBV4-1 to TRBJ1-5; unclear D gene. CDR3 length: 14 amino acids. Germline CDR1 MGHRA, CDR2 YSYEKL. V was cut by 4 bases and J by 6 bases, with 13 bases left in between. The CDR3 loop reads CASSRGPGGQPQHF. The CDR3, as DNA: TGCGCCAGCAGCCGAGGACCGGGAGGTCAGCCCCAGCATTTT.

This clonotype has a handful of counts. This chain links TRBV5-6 with TRBJ1-1; 7 bases agree with TRBD1. J was trimmed by 3 bases and V by 0 bases; bases with no gene match: 5. Germline V gene sequence: CDR1 SGHDT, CDR2 YYEEEE. The length of the CDR3 is 15 residues. The CDR3 loop is CASSLGWDSYTEAFF. CDR3 DNA: TGTGCCAGCAGCTTGGGATGGGACAGTTACACTGAAGCTTTCTTT.